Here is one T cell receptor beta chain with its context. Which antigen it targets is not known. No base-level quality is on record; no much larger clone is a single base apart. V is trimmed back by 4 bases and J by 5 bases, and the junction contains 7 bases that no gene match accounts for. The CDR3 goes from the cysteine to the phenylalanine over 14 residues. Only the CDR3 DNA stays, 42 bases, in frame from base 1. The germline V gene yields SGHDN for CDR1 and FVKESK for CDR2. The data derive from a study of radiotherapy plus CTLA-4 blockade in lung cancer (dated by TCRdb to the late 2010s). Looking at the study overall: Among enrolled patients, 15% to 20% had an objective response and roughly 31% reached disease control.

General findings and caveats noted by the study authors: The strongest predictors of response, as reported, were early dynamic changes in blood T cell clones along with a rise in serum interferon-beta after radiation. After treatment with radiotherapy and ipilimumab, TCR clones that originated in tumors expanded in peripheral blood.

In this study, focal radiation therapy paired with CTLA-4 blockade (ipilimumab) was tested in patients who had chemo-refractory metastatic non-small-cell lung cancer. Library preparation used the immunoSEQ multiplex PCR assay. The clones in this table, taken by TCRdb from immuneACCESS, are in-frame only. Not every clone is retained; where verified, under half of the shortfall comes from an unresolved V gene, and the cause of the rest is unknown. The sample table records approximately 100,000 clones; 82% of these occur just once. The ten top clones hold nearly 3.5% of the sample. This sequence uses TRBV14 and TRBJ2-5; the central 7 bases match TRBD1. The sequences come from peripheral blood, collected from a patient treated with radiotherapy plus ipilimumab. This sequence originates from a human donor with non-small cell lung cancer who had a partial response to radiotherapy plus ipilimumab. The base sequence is TGTGCCAGCAGCCGACAGGGCCTGGGGGAGACCCAGTACTTC. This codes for CASSRQGLGETQYF. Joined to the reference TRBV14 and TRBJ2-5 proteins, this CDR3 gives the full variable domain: EAGVTQFPSHSVIEKGQTVTLRCDPISGHDNLYWYRRVMGKEIKFLLHFVKESKQDESGMPNNRFLAERTGGTYSTLKVQPAELEDSGVYFCASSRQGLGETQYFGPGTRLLVL.